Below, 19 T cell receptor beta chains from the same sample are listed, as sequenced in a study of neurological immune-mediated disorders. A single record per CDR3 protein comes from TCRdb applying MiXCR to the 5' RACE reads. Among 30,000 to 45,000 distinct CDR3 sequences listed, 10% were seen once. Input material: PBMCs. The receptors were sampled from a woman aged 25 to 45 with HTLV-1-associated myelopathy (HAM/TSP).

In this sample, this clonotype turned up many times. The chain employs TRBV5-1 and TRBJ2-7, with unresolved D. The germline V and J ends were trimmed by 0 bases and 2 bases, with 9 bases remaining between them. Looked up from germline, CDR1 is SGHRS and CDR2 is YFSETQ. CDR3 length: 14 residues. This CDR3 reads CASSLETQTYEQYF. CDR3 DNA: TGCGCCAGCAGCTTGGAGACACAGACCTACGAGCAGTACTTC.

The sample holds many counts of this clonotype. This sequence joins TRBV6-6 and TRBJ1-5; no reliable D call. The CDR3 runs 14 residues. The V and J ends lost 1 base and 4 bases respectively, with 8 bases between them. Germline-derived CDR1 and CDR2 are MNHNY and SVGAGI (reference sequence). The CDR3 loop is CASSYFPVNQPQHF. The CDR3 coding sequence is TGTGCCAGCAGTTACTTCCCCGTAAATCAGCCCCAGCATTTT.

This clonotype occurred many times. The CDR3 loop reads CASSGRDSRNTQYF. CDR3 nucleotides: TGTGCCAGCAGCGGACGGGACAGCCGGAATACGCAGTATTTT. The rearrangement joins TRBV7-2 to TRBJ2-3; 7 positions agree with TRBD1. The CDR3 loop spans 14 amino acids. CDR1 is SGHTA, CDR2 FQGNSA, per germline. The ends lost 5 bases at V and 7 bases at J; junction bases unmatched: 9.

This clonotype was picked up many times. The CDR3 protein is CASSTGSPAFF. DNA for the CDR3: TGTGCCAGTAGCACAGGGAGCCCAGCTTTCTTT. The chain carries TRBV19 and TRBJ1-1; possibly TRBD1 for D (6 bases). The CDR3 covers 11 residues. Deletions cut 6 bases from V and 10 bases from J, with 12 bases between. Germline V lookup: CDR1 LNHDA, CDR2 SQIVND (reference sequence). Together with reference TRBV19 and TRBJ1-1, the CDR3 gives the full variable domain: DGGITQSPKYLFRKEGQNVTLSCEQNLNHDAMYWYRQDPGQGLRLIYYSQIVNDFQKGDIAEGYSVSREKKESFPLTVTSAQKNPTAFYLCASSTGSPAFFGQGTRLTVV.

This CDR3 is CDTSNAGNLADTQYF. Here the CDR3 DNA reads TGCGACACCTCAAACGCTGGGAATCTGGCAGATACGCAGTATTTT. This chain joins TRBV5-1 and TRBJ2-3; no firm D call. Germline-derived CDR1 and CDR2 are SGHRS and YFSETQ. CDR3 length equals 15 residues.

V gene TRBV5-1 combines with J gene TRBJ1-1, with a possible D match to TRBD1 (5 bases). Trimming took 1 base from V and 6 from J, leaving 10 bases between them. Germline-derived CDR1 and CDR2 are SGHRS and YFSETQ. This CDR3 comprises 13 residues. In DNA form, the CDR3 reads TGCGCCAGCAGCTTGTCGCAGGGCGCTGAAGCTTTCTTT. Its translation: CASSLSQGAEAFF.

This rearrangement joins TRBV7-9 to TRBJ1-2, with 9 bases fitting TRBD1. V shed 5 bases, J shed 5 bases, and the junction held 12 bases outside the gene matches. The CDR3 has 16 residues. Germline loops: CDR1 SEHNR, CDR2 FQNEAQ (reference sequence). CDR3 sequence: CASSPHLTGGGYGYTF. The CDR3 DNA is TGTGCCAGCAGCCCACACTTGACAGGGGGAGGGTATGGCTACACCTTC.

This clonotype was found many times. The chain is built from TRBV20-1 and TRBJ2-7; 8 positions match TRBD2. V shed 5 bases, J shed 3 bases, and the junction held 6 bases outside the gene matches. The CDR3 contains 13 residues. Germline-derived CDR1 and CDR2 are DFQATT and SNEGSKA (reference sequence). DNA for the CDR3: TGCAGTGCTGGCGGGGGGCAGGTCTACGAGCAGTACTTC. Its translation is CSAGGGQVYEQYF.

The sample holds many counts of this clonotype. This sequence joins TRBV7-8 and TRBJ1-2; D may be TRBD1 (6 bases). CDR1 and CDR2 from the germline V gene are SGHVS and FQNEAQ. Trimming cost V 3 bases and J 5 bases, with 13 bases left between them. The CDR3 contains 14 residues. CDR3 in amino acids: CASSLGATGYGYTF. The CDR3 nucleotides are TGTGCCAGCAGCTTGGGGGCGACGGGTTATGGCTACACCTTC.

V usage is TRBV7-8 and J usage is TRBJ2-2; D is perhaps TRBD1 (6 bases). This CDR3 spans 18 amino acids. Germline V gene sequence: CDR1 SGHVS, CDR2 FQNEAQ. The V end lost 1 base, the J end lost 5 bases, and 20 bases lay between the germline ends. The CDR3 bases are TGTGCCAGCAGCTTAGTGCCGGACAGCTACAAATTTACCGGGGAGCTGTTTTTT. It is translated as CASSLVPDSYKFTGELFF.

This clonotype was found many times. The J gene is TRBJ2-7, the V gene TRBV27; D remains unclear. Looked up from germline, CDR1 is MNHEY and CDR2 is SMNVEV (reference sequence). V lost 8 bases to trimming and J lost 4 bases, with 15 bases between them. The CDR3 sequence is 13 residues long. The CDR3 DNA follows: TGTGCCAGCGGGGAAACTTGGGGTTACGAGCAGTACTTC. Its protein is CASGETWGYEQYF.

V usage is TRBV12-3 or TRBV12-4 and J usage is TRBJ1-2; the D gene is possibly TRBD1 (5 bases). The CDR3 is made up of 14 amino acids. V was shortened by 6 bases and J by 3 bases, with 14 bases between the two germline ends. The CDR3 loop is CASSFGRDHYGYTF. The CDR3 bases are TGTGCCAGCAGCTTTGGTAGGGACCACTATGGCTACACCTTC.

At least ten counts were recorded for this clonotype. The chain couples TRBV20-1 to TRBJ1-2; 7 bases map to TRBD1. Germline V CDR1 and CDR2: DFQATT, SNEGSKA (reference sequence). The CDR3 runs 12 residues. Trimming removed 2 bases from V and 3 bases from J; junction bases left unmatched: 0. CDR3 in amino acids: CSARRGHYGYTF. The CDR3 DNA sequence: TGCAGTGCTAGAAGGGGGCACTATGGCTACACCTTC.

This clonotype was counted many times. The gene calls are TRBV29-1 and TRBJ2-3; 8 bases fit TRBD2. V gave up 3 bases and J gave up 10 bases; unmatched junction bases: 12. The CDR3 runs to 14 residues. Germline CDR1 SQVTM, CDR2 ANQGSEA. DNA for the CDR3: TGCAGCGTTGACGAAGATAAGACTAGCGAGGCGCAGTATTTT. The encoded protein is CSVDEDKTSEAQYF.

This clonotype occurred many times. CDR3 amino acids: CASTTAPGKDSPLHF. CDR3 coding DNA: TGTGCCAGCACCACGGCGCCGGGGAAGGATTCACCCCTCCACTTT. V gene TRBV12-3 or TRBV12-4 combines with J gene TRBJ1-6; D is uncertain. This CDR3 is built from 15 residues. The V gene lost 7 bases and the J gene lost 8 bases, with 18 bases spanning the gap.

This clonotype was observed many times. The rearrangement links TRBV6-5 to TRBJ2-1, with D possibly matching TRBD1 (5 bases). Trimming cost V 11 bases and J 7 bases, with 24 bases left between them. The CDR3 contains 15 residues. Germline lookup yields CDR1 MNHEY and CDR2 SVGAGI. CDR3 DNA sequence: TGTGCCTCCCGTAGGGGTGGCGGATTATGGAATGAGCAGTTCTTC. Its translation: CASRRGGGLWNEQFF.

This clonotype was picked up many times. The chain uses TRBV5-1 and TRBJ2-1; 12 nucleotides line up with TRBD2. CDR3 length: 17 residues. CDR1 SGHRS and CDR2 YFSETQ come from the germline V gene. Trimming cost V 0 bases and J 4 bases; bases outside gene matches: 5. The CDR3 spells CASSLAPLAGGYNEQFF. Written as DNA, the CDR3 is TGCGCCAGCAGCTTGGCTCCCCTAGCGGGGGGGTACAATGAGCAGTTCTTC.

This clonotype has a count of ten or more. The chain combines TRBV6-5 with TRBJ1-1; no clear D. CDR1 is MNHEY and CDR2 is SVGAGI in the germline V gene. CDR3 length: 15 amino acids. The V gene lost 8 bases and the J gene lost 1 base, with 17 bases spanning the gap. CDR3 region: CASALSKGGNTEAFF. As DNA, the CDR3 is TGTGCCAGCGCTCTCTCTAAGGGAGGGAACACTGAAGCTTTCTTT.

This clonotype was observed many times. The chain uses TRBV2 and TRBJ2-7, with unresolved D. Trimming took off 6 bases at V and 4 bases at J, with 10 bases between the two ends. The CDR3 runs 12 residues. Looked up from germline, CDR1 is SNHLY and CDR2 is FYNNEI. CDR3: CASSVDGYEQYF. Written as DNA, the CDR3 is TGTGCCAGCAGCGTAGACGGATACGAGCAGTACTTC.